The text below deals with one T cell receptor (beta chain). No antigen is known for it. Germline CDR1 SQVTM, CDR2 ANQGSEA. This CDR3 comprises 17 residues. Vbeta (60) and Jbeta (13) primers were used in the PCR. This table comes from immunoSEQ multiplex PCR, and its TCRdb copy is limited to in-frame clones, with some not included. This sample has 150,000 to 200,000 clones; around 76% occur once, and the top ten carry 2% to 3%. The record originates from a study of cytomegalovirus exposure and HLA in healthy donors. Overall study findings and caveats: Exclusion applied to some V segments, including TRBV6-2 and TRBV6-3, as they were indistinguishable.

The sequence came from a woman under 40 in good health and CMV-seropositive. The sequenced sample consisted of PBMCs. This chain links TRBV29-1 with TRBJ2-7; D is possibly TRBD2 (5 bases). CDR3 in amino acids: CSSIGPTATKSGYEQYF. CDR3 sequence (DNA): TGCAGTTCGATTGGACCCACAGCGACCAAGTCGGGGTACGAGCAGTACTTC.